This T cell receptor (beta chain) appears in the sequencing data of a study of T cell changes during pregnancy in multiple sclerosis. The protocol was immunoSEQ multiplex PCR, while the TCRdb copy is restricted to in-frame clones and leaves out a portion. The table shows 50,000 to 70,000 clones, with roughly 91% occurring only once. V lost 1 base, J lost 6 bases, and 7 bases lay in between. The V gene's germline CDR1 is MNHEY and CDR2 SVGAGI. CDR3 length: 14 residues. The sample was peripheral blood, taken in the third trimester of pregnancy. The sequence was obtained from a female donor in good health, enrolled as a control in a pregnancy study. V is TRBV6-5 and J is TRBJ1-6; D not resolved. CDR3 residues: CASSYFSVNSPLHF. In nucleotides, the CDR3 is TGTGCCAGCAGTTACTTCAGCGTTAATTCACCCCTCCACTTT.